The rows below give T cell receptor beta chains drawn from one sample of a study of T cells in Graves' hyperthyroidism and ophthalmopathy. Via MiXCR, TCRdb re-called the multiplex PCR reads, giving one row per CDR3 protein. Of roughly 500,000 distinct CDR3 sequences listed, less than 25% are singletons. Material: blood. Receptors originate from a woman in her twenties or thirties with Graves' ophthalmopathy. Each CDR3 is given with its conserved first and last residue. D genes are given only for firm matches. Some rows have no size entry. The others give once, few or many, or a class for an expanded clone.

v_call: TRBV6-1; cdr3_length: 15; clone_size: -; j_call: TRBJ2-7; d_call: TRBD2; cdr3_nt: TGTGCCAGCAGCTTCCTAGCGGGGGCCAGCTACGAGCAGTACTTC; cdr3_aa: CASSFLAGASYEQYF
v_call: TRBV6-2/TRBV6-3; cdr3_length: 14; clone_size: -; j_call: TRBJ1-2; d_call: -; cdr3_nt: TGTGCCAGCAGTTACTCGATGCTGGGGAATGGCTACACCTTC; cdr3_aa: CASSYSMLGNGYTF
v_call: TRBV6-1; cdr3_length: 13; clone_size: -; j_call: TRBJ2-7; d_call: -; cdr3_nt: TGTGCCAGCACCTCATCAGGGGCGAGGGAGCAGTACTTC; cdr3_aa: CASTSSGAREQYF
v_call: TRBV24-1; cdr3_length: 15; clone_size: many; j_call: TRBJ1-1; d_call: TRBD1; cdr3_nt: TGTGCCACCAGTGATTCTACAGGGGCGGGAACTGAAGCTTTCTTT; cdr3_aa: CATSDSTGAGTEAFF
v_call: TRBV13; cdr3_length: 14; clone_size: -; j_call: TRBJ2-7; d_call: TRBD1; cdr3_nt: TGTGCCAGCAGCCTTCAGGACAGGTTCTCCGAGCAGTACTTC; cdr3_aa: CASSLQDRFSEQYF
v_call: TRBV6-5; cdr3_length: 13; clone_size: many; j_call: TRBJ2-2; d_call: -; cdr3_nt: TGTGCCAGCAGTTACCCCTACACCGGGGAGCTGTTTTTT; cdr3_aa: CASSYPYTGELFF
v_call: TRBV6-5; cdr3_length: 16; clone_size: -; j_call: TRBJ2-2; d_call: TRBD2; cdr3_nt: TGTGCCAGCAGTTACTCCAGCGGGACTAACACCGGGGAGCTGTTTTTT; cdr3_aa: CASSYSSGTNTGELFF
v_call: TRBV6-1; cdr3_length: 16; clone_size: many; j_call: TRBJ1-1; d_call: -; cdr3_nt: TGTGCCAGCAGTGAAAGTGGGTGGGGAATGAACACTGAAGCTTTCTTT; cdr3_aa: CASSESGWGMNTEAFF
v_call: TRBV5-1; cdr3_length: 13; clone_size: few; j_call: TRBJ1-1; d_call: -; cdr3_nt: TGCGCCAGCAGCACTACAACGAACACTGAAGCTTTCTTT; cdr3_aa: CASSTTTNTEAFF
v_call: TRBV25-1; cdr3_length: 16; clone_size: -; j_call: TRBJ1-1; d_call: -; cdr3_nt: TGTGCCAGCAGTGAGATATTCCGACAGGAGCCCACTGAAGCTTTCTTT; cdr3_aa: CASSEIFRQEPTEAFF
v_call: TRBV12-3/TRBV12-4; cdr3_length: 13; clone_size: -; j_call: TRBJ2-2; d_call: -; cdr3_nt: TGTGCCCTACAGGAGGTATTGACCGGGGAGCTGTTTTTT; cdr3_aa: CALQEVLTGELFF
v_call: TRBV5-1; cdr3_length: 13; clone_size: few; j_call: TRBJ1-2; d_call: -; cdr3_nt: TGCGCCAGCAGCCCGCTTATGTCCTATGGCTACACCTTC; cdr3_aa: CASSPLMSYGYTF
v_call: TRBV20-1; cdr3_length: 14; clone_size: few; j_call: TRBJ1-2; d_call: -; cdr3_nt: TGCAGTGCTAGAGAAGGACGGGAGATTTTGGGCTACACCTTC; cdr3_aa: CSAREGREILGYTF
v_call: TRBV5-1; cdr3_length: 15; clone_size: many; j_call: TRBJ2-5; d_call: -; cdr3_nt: TGCGCCAGCAGCTTGGCCACTGGAGGGGGGGAGACCCAGTACTTC; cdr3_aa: CASSLATGGGETQYF
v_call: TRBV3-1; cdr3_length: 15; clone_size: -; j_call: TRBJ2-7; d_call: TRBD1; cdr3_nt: TGTGCCAGCAGCCAGGGACAGGTCGCCTCCTACGAGCAGTACTTC; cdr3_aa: CASSQGQVASYEQYF
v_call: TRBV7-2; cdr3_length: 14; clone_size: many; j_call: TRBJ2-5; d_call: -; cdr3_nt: TGTGCCAGCAGCTTAGGGCCGTCCCAAGAGACCCAGTACTTC; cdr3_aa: CASSLGPSQETQYF
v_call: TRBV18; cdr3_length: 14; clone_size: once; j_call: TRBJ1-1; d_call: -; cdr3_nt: TGTGCCAGCTCACCTTGGAGAAAGGGAACTGAAGCTTTCTTT; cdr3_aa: CASSPWRKGTEAFF
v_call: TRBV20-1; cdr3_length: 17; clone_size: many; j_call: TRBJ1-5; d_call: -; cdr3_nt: TGCAGTGCTAGCACGGTGGAGGACCGGGTTAGCAATCAGCCCCAGCATTTT; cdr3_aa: CSASTVEDRVSNQPQHF
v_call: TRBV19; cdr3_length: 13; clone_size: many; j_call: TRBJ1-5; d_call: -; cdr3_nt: TGTGCCAGTAGTGGGACGGCGAATCAGTCCCAGCATTTT; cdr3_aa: CASSGTANQSQHF
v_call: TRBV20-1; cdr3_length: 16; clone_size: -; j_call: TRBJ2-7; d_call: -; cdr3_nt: TGCAGTGCTGGAGATTTTGTCCAGACCCGTCCCTACGAGCAGTACTTC; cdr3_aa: CSAGDFVQTRPYEQYF
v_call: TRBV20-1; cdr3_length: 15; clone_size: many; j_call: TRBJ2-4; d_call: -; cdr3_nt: TGCAGTGCCCTGGAGCTAGCCGTGACCAAAAACATTCAGTACTTC; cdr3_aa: CSALELAVTKNIQYF
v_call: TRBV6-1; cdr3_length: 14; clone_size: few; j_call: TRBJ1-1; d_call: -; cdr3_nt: TGTGCCAGCAGTGCGGGCAGTTCGAACACTGAAGCTTTCTTT; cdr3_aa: CASSAGSSNTEAFF
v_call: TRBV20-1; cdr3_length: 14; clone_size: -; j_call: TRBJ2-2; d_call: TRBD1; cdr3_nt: TGCAGTGCTAGAAACAGGGGGAACACCGGGGAGCTGTTTTTT; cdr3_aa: CSARNRGNTGELFF
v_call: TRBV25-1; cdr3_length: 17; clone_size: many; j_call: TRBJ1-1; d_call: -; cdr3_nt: TGTGCCAGCAGTTCCAATGGGCGGGGGGCGCTTAACACTGAAGCTTTCTTT; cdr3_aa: CASSSNGRGALNTEAFF
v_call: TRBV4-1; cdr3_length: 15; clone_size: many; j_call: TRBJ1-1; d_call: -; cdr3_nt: TGCGCCAGCAGCTCCCCTCTCCAAAGGGCCACTGAAGCTTTCTTT; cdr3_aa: CASSSPLQRATEAFF
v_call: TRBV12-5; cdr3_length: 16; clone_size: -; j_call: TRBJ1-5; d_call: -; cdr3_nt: TGTGCTAGTGGTCCTCCCTCCGCAGGGACGGTTCAGCCCCAGCATTTT; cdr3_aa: CASGPPSAGTVQPQHF
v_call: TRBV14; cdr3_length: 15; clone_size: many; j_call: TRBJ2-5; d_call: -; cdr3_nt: TGTGCCAGCAGCCAGTATCCCAGGACCCAAGAGACCCAGTACTTC; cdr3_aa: CASSQYPRTQETQYF
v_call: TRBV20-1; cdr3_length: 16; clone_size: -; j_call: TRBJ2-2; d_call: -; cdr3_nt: TGCAGTGCCACCGGAATGGATACCGCCAACACCGGGGAGCTGTTTTTT; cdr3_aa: CSATGMDTANTGELFF
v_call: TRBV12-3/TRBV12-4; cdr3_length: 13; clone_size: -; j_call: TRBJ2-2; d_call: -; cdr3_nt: TGTGCCAGCCTGGAGGAGAACACCGGGGAGCTGTTTTTT; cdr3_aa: CASLEENTGELFF
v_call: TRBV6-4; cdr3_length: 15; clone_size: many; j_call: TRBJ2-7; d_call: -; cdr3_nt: TGTGCCAGCAGTGAAAGGGGGGACCCCTCCTACGAGCAGTACTTC; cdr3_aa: CASSERGDPSYEQYF
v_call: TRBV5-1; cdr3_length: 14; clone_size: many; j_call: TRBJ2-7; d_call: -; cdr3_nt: TGCGCCAGCAGCTTCGGGCTCAAACTCTACGAGCAGTACTTC; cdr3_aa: CASSFGLKLYEQYF
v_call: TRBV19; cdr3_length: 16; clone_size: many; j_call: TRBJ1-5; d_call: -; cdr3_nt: TGTGCCAGTAGTATAGTTCGCAGTTTTAGCAATCAGCCCCAGCATTTT; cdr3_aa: CASSIVRSFSNQPQHF
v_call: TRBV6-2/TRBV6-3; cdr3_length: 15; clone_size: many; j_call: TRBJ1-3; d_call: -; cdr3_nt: TGTGCCAGCAGTGAGGACAAGAGCTCTGGAAACACCATATATTTT; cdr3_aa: CASSEDKSSGNTIYF
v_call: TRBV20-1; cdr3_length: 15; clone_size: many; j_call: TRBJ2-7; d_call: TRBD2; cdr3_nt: TGCAGTGCTGTCTCTAGCGGGGACTTAGAGTACGAGCAGTACTTC; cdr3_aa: CSAVSSGDLEYEQYF
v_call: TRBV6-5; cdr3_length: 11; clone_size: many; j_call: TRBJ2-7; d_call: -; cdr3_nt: TGTGCCAGCAGTTACGGGCACGAGCAGTACTTC; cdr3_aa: CASSYGHEQYF
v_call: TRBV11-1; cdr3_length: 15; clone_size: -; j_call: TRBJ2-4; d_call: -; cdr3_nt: TGTGCCAGCAGCACCTCAGAGATAGCCAAAAACATTCAGTACTTC; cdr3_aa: CASSTSEIAKNIQYF
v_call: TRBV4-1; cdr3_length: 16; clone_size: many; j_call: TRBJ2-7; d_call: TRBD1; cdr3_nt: TGCGCCAGCAGCCATTTACCGGGACAGGGTCTTAACGAGCAGTACTTC; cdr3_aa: CASSHLPGQGLNEQYF
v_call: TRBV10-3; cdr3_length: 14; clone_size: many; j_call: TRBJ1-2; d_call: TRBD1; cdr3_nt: TGTGCCATCAGTGCCGGGACAGGGGACCATGGCTACACCTTC; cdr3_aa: CAISAGTGDHGYTF
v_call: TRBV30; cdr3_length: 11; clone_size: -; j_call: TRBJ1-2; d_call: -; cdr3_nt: TGTGCCTGGGAGGCCTTCTATGGCTACACCTTC; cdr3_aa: CAWEAFYGYTF
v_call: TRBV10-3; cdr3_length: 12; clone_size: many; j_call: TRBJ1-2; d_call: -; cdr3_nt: TGTGCCATCAGTGACCCGCCTGAGAGCTACACCTTC; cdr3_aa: CAISDPPESYTF
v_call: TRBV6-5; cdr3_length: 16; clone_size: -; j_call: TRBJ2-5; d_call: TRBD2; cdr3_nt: TGTGCCAGCAGTTACCAGAGCGAGCGGGGGTCGGAGACCCAGTACTTC; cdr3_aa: CASSYQSERGSETQYF
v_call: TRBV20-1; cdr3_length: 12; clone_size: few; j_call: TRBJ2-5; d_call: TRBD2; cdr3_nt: TGCAGTTGCGAGGGAGGGAAAGAGACCCAGTACTTC; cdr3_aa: CSCEGGKETQYF
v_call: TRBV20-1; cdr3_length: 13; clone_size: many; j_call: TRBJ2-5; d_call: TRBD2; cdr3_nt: TGCAGTGCCCGCAGCGGGGGGGCAGAGACCCAGTACTTC; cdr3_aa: CSARSGGAETQYF
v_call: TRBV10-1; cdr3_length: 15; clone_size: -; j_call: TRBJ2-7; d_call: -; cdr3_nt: TGCGCCAGCAGTGAGTCTGGGGGACTCGGTTACGAGCAGTACTTC; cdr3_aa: CASSESGGLGYEQYF
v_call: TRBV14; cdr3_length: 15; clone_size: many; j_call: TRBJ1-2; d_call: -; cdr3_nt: TGTGCCAGCAGCCCGTCTCATCCCTCCAACTATGGCTACACCTTC; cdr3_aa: CASSPSHPSNYGYTF
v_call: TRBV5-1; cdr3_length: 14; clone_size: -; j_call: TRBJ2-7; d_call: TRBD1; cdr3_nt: TGCGCCAGCAGTAGCAGGACAGGGGCTACCGAGCAGTACTTC; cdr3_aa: CASSSRTGATEQYF
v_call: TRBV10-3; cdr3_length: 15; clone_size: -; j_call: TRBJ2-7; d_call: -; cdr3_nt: TGTGCCATCAGCGAGGACCCCACAGGGGAGGACGAGCAGTACTTC; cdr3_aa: CAISEDPTGEDEQYF
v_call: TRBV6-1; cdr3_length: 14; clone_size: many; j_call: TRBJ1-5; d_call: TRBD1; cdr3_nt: TGTGCCAGCAGGGTGGACAGGGACAATCAGCCCCAGCATTTT; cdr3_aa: CASRVDRDNQPQHF
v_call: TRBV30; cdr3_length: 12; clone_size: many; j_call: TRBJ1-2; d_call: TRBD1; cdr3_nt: TGTGCCCGGGACAGCCGTAACTATGGCTACACCTTC; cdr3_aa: CARDSRNYGYTF
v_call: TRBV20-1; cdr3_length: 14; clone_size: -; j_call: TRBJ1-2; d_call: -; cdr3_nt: TGCAGTGCTCGTCCCACGGGGCTGACCTATGGCTACACCTTC; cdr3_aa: CSARPTGLTYGYTF
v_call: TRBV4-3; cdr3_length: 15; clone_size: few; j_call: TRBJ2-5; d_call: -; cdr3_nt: TGCGCCAGCAGCCAAGTAGGGGGGAACGGGGAGACCCAGTACTTC; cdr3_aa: CASSQVGGNGETQYF
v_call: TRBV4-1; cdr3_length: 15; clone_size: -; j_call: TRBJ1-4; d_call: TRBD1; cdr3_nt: TGCGCCAGCTGTACACCGGGACAGGGGGATGAAAAACTGTTTTTT; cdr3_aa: CASCTPGQGDEKLFF
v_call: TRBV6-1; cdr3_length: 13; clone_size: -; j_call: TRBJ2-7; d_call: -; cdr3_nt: TGTGCCAGCAGTGACTGGCAGAAGGACGAGCAGTACTTC; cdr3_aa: CASSDWQKDEQYF